These T cell receptor beta chains were read from a single sample in a study of PD-1 blockade in classical Hodgkin lymphoma. The protocol was immunoSEQ multiplex PCR, while the TCRdb copy is restricted to in-frame clones and leaves out a portion. The sample lists over 25,000 clones, roughly 72% occurring once. The input for sequencing was peripheral blood mononuclear cells (PBMCs), taken before the fourth cycle of nivolumab. All receptors derive from a human donor with classical Hodgkin lymphoma. Each CDR3 is given with its conserved first and last residue. A D gene is named only where the DNA matches it firmly. Part of the rows lack a size; the others show once, few, many or a class for expanded clones.

d_call: NA; cdr3_length: 16; v_call: TRBV7-9; clone_size: few; j_call: TRBJ1-2; cdr3_nt: TGTGCCAGCAGCTTAACCGGGGGCAGGGGAAAGGATGGCTACACCTTC; cdr3_aa: CASSLTGGRGKDGYTF
d_call: NA; cdr3_length: 14; v_call: TRBV2; clone_size: few; j_call: TRBJ2-3; cdr3_nt: TGTGCCAGCAGTGAAGAAGGCCGCACAGATACGCAGTATTTT; cdr3_aa: CASSEEGRTDTQYF
d_call: NA; cdr3_length: 17; v_call: TRBV21-1; clone_size: NA; j_call: TRBJ2-7; cdr3_nt: TGTGCCAGCAGCCCTCAGATCCCGGGACAGGGAGGCCACGAGCAGTACTTC; cdr3_aa: CASSPQIPGQGGHEQYF
d_call: TRBD1; cdr3_length: 14; v_call: TRBV28; clone_size: once; j_call: TRBJ1-3; cdr3_nt: TGTGCCAGCAGTCACCGGACAGGGCGAAACACCATATATTTT; cdr3_aa: CASSHRTGRNTIYF
d_call: NA; cdr3_length: 17; v_call: TRBV5-1; clone_size: NA; j_call: TRBJ2-7; cdr3_nt: TGCGCCCGACTCCACAGGGTTATGGCTAATCGGATATACGAGCAGTACTTC; cdr3_aa: CARLHRVMANRIYEQYF
d_call: NA; cdr3_length: 13; v_call: TRBV7-9; clone_size: medium-sized; j_call: TRBJ2-2; cdr3_nt: TGTGCCGCGGCTTGGGATCACACCGGGGAGCTGTTTTTT; cdr3_aa: CAAAWDHTGELFF
d_call: NA; cdr3_length: 15; v_call: TRBV7-6; clone_size: NA; j_call: TRBJ1-4; cdr3_nt: TGTGCCAGCAGCTTAGCTGCGCGCCCTAATGAAAAACTGTTTTTT; cdr3_aa: CASSLAARPNEKLFF
d_call: TRBD1; cdr3_length: 11; v_call: TRBV29-1; clone_size: once; j_call: TRBJ2-1; cdr3_nt: TGCAGCGCCGGGACAGAACCTAAGCAGTTCTTC; cdr3_aa: CSAGTEPKQFF
d_call: NA; cdr3_length: 13; v_call: TRBV18; clone_size: NA; j_call: TRBJ2-7; cdr3_nt: TGTGCCAGCTCACCACCGGCCGGGGACGAGCAGTACTTC; cdr3_aa: CASSPPAGDEQYF
d_call: NA; cdr3_length: 14; v_call: TRBV11-3; clone_size: NA; j_call: TRBJ2-5; cdr3_nt: TGTGCCAGCAGCTTAGTGGACGGACAAGAGACCCAGTACTTC; cdr3_aa: CASSLVDGQETQYF
d_call: NA; cdr3_length: 12; v_call: TRBV6-6; clone_size: NA; j_call: TRBJ1-1; cdr3_nt: TGTGCCAGCAGCCGGACAGCTGTTGAAGCTTTCTTT; cdr3_aa: CASSRTAVEAFF
d_call: NA; cdr3_length: 13; v_call: TRBV5-6; clone_size: NA; j_call: TRBJ2-5; cdr3_nt: TGTGCCAGCAGTCGTGGACCCCAAGAGACCCAGTACTTC; cdr3_aa: CASSRGPQETQYF
d_call: NA; cdr3_length: 14; v_call: TRBV11-1; clone_size: NA; j_call: TRBJ1-2; cdr3_nt: TGTGCCAGCAGCCCTACCGACAGGAACTATGGCTACACCTTC; cdr3_aa: CASSPTDRNYGYTF
d_call: TRBD2; cdr3_length: 18; v_call: TRBV18; clone_size: NA; j_call: TRBJ2-3; cdr3_nt: TGTGCCAGCTCACCCCGACTAGCGGGGGGCGGGAGGACAGATACGCAGTATTTT; cdr3_aa: CASSPRLAGGGRTDTQYF
d_call: NA; cdr3_length: 14; v_call: TRBV27; clone_size: NA; j_call: TRBJ2-1; cdr3_nt: TGTGCCAGCAGTTTCCGGACTTTGGACAATGAGCAGTTCTTC; cdr3_aa: CASSFRTLDNEQFF
d_call: NA; cdr3_length: 15; v_call: TRBV25-1; clone_size: NA; j_call: TRBJ1-6; cdr3_nt: TGTGCCAGCAGTGAATCCGGGGCTGTGAATTCACCCCTCCACTTT; cdr3_aa: CASSESGAVNSPLHF
d_call: TRBD2; cdr3_length: 17; v_call: TRBV19; clone_size: NA; j_call: TRBJ2-1; cdr3_nt: TGTGCCAGTAGGAGATTCGCACTAGCGGGAGTGAACAATGAGCAGTTCTTC; cdr3_aa: CASRRFALAGVNNEQFF